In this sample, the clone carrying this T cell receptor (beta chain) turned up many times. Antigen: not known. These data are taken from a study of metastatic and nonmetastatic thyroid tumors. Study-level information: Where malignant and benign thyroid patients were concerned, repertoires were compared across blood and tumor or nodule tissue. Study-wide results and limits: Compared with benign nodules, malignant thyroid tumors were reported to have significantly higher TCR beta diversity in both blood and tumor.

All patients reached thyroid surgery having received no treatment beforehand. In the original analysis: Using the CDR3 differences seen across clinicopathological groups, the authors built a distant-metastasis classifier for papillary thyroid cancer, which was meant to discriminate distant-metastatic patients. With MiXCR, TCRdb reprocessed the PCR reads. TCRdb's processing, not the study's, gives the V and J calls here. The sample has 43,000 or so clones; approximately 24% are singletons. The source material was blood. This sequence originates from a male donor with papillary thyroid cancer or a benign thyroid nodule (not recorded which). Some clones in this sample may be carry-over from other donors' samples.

CDR3 sequence reads: CASSLGFAYEQYF. In nucleotides, the CDR3 is TGCGCCAGCAGCTTGGGGTTCGCCTACGAGCAGTACTTC. V usage is TRBV5-1 and J usage is TRBJ2-7; no reliable D call. Germline CDR1 and CDR2: SGHRS and YFSETQ. The CDR3 covers 13 residues. Trimming took 0 bases from V and 2 from J, leaving 6 bases between them.